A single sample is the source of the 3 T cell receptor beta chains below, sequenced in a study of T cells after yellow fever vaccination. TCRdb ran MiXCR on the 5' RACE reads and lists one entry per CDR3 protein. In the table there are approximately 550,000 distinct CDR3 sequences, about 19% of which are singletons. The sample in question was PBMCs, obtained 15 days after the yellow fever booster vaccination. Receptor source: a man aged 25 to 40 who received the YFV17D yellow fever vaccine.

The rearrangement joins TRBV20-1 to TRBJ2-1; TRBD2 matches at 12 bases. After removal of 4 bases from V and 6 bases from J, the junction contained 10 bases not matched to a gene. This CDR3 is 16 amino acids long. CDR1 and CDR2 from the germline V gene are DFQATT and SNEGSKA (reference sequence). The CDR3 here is CSAKTLLAGGSNEQFF. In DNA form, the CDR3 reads TGCAGTGCTAAAACCCTTCTAGCGGGGGGGTCCAATGAGCAGTTCTTC.

The CDR3: CASSQVQTGGYEQYF. The CDR3 coding sequence is TGCGCCAGCAGCCAAGTTCAGACAGGGGGTTACGAGCAGTACTTC. This rearrangement joins TRBV4-1 to TRBJ2-7; 9 nucleotides agree with TRBD1. V was pared by 1 base and J by 4 bases, with 5 bases of the junction left unmatched. The CDR3 contains 15 residues. Germline V gene data show CDR1 as MGHRA and CDR2 as YSYEKL.

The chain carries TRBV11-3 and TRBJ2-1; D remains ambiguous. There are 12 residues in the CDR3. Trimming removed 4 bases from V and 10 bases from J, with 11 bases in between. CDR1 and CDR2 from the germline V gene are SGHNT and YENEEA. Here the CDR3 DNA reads TGTGCCAGCAGCTCGTCCAATAGGGAGCAGTTCTTC. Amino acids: CASSSSNREQFF.